The present T cell receptor (beta chain) was sequenced within a study of cytomegalovirus exposure and HLA in healthy donors. Per the germline V gene, CDR1 is SGDLS and CDR2 is YYNGEE. This CDR3 is 14 amino acids long. V lost 0 bases and J 5 bases, leaving 8 bases between the germline ends. As to this clone: This same CDR3 is encoded by further DNA sequences in the sample.

The PCR had 60 Vbeta and 13 Jbeta primers. Sequencing used immunoSEQ multiplex PCR; TCRdb keeps in-frame clones, though not all of them. The sample contains 250,000 to 300,000 clones, 85% to 95% of which appear only once. The chain employs TRBV9 and TRBJ2-2; D gene ambiguous. Sequenced: PBMCs. The clonotype comes from a girl aged 2-10 years in good health and CMV-seronegative. The CDR3 region is CASSVGRGTGELFF. The CDR3 nucleotides are TGTGCCAGCAGCGTAGGACGAGGAACCGGGGAGCTGTTTTTT. The whole variable domain, remainder taken from reference TRBV9 and TRBJ2-2, is DSGVTQTPKHLITATGQRVTLRCSPRSGDLSVYWYQQSLDQGLQFLIQYYNGEERAKGNILERFSAQQFPDLHSELNLSSLELGDSALYFCASSVGRGTGELFFGEGSRLTVL.